One sample yielded the 28 T cell receptor beta chains listed below, sequenced in a study of Graves' ophthalmopathy and Graves' hyperthyroidism. From RNA, the CDR3 regions of TCR beta chains were amplified and sequenced. First-round RT-PCR employed HTBI primers, with a second-round multiplex PCR after it. TCRdb analysed the multiplex PCR reads with MiXCR anew, one entry per CDR3 protein. In the table there are hundreds of thousands of distinct CDR3 sequences, around 20% of which are singletons. Sequencing input: peripheral blood. These TCRs come from a woman under 30 with stable Graves' hyperthyroidism.

The rearrangement joins TRBV12-3 or TRBV12-4 to TRBJ1-1, with TRBD1 matching 9 bases. The CDR3 has 16 residues. V shed 6 bases and J 0 bases; nucleotides not matched to a gene: 8. CDR3 loop: CASSPDRGVLNTEAFF. The CDR3 DNA sequence: TGTGCCAGCAGCCCTGACAGGGGGGTATTGAACACTGAAGCTTTCTTT.

This clonotype was counted between two and nine times. The chain employs TRBV12-3 or TRBV12-4 and TRBJ1-5; the D gene is possibly TRBD1 (5 bases). The CDR3 sequence is 14 residues long. V was clipped by 6 bases and J by 6 bases, with 15 bases between them. As DNA, the CDR3 is TGTGCCAGCAGCCTCTTCGACAGCCCTCAGCCCCAGCATTTT. Translation: CASSLFDSPQPQHF.

This clonotype occurred many times. The chain couples TRBV20-1 to TRBJ2-7; unclear D gene. The CDR3 consists of 13 residues. Trimming stripped 5 bases from V and 5 bases from J, with 16 bases between. Germline V gene sequence: CDR1 DFQATT, CDR2 SNEGSKA (reference sequence). The CDR3 sequence is CSALRRTPHEQYF. DNA for the CDR3: TGCAGTGCTTTGAGGCGGACCCCTCACGAGCAGTACTTC.

This clonotype was recorded many times. The chain has TRBV12-3 or TRBV12-4 and TRBJ2-2, with 15 bases fitting TRBD2. With 4 bases clipped from V and 7 bases from J, the junction kept 7 bases outside the gene matches. This CDR3 comprises 17 residues. For the CDR3, the DNA is TGTGCCAGCAGTTCCAGGACTAGCGGGAGGGTTGGCGGGGAGCTGTTTTTT. Amino acid sequence: CASSSRTSGRVGGELFF.

This clonotype was observed at least ten times. A much larger clone differs from this one at a single base, so this may be a read error. This chain joins TRBV6-2 or TRBV6-3 and TRBJ1-5, with TRBD1 as a possible D gene (6 bases). Per the germline V gene, CDR1 is MNHEY and CDR2 is SVGEGT. The CDR3 runs to 15 residues. The DNA for the CDR3 is TGTACCAGCGTTGGTCAAACAGGGTCCAATCAGCCCCAGCATTTT. Amino acids: CTSVGQTGSNQPQHF.

This clonotype was seen a few times. The rearrangement joins TRBV7-2 to TRBJ2-5; 10 positions agree with TRBD2. This CDR3 spans 14 amino acids. Losses at the gene ends were 0 bases for V and 8 bases for J; bases not matched to a gene: 3. Germline V gene sequence: CDR1 SGHTA, CDR2 FQGNSA. The CDR3 DNA reads TGTGCCAGCAGCTTAGCACTAGCGGGGATAACCCAGTACTTC. Translation gives CASSLALAGITQYF.

Of note for this clonotype: At one of its ends the junction is not consistent with the germline gene, which may arise from a read error. The CDR3 sequence is CASSLWAGDSPNSHLHF. For the CDR3, the DNA is TGTGCCAGCAGTTTATGGGCAGGGGACAGTCCTAATTCACACCTCCACTTT. V is TRBV12-3 or TRBV12-4 and J is TRBJ1-6; 7 nucleotides agree with TRBD1. CDR3 size: 17 residues.

In its sample, this clonotype was seen once. The chain carries TRBV6-2 or TRBV6-3 and TRBJ2-7; D call uncertain. V was shortened by 6 bases and J by 1 base, with 10 bases between the two germline ends. CDR3 length: 13 amino acids. CDR1 MNHEY and CDR2 SVGEGT come from the germline V gene. CDR3 nucleotide sequence: TGTGCCAGCAGGCAGGAACTTTCCTACGAGCAGTACTTC. Translation gives CASRQELSYEQYF.

This clonotype was recorded many times. The chain is built from TRBV30 and TRBJ2-7; D is perhaps TRBD2 (6 bases). CDR3 length: 14 amino acids. The germline V gene has CDR1 GTSNPN and CDR2 SVGIG (reference sequence). Trimming took 2 bases from V and 0 from J, leaving 11 bases between them. Here the CDR3 DNA reads TGTGCCTGGAGTCCCGGGGGTAGCTCCTACGAGCAGTACTTC. As protein: CAWSPGGSSYEQYF.

This clonotype was seen many times. J is TRBJ2-2 and V is TRBV19, with D possibly matching TRBD2 (6 bases). CDR1 LNHDA and CDR2 SQIVND come from the germline V gene (reference sequence). The V end lost 5 bases, the J end lost 9 bases, and 16 bases lay between the germline ends. The CDR3 is 14 residues long. The chain's CDR3 is CASSQLTSRRELFF. The CDR3 DNA sequence: TGTGCCAGTAGTCAACTGACTAGTAGGCGGGAGCTGTTTTTT.

There are a few counts of this clonotype. A much larger clone sits a single nucleotide away, making a read error possible. The chain is built from TRBV11-2 and TRBJ2-5; a possible D gene is TRBD2 (5 bases). From germline, CDR1 is SGHAT and CDR2 FQNNGV. Trimming cost V 4 bases and J 4 bases, with 16 bases left between them. The CDR3 covers 15 residues. CDR3 region: CASSSPSAGSETQYF. CDR3 nucleotides: TGTGCCAGCAGCTCACCTTCTGCGGGTTCAGAGACCCAGTACTTC.

This clonotype was counted at least ten times. The V gene is TRBV29-1, the J gene TRBJ2-2; 10 positions agree with TRBD2. After removal of 0 bases from V and 4 bases from J, the junction contained 5 bases not matched to a gene. Germline assignment: CDR1 SQVTM and CDR2 ANQGSEA. This CDR3 contains 16 residues. The CDR3: CSVEDFASGSTGELFF. For the CDR3, the DNA is TGCAGCGTTGAAGATTTCGCTAGCGGGAGCACCGGGGAGCTGTTTTTT.

This chain uses TRBV28 with TRBJ2-5, with TRBD2 matching over 11 bases. The germline CDR1 and CDR2 sequences are MDHEN and SYDVKM. The J segment lost 2 bases and the V segment lost 8 bases, leaving 13 bases of the junction unmatched. This CDR3 comprises 17 residues. CDR3: CASAAGGLAGVQETQYF. The CDR3 nucleotides read TGTGCCAGCGCCGCAGGAGGACTAGCGGGCGTTCAAGAGACCCAGTACTTC.

Regarding this clonotype: The junction does not match germline at one end; this may be a read error. The chain couples TRBV14 to TRBJ2-4; tentative D call: TRBD2 (5 bases). Germline loops: CDR1 SGHDN, CDR2 FVKESK. The CDR3 has 14 amino acids. CDR3 in DNA: TGTGCCAGCAGCCAAGGTCTAGCCACGAACATTAAGTACTTC. This translates into CASSQGLATNIKYF.

Ten or more counts support this clonotype. The chain employs TRBV20-1 and TRBJ1-1, with a weak D call TRBD1 (5 bases). The ends were cut back, 6 bases at V and 6 bases at J, with 23 bases in the middle. CDR1 is DFQATT and CDR2 is SNEGSKA in the germline V gene (reference sequence). The CDR3 covers 15 residues. CDR3: CSASTWDGGGPEAFF. The CDR3 bases are TGCAGTGCAAGCACATGGGACGGGGGAGGTCCTGAAGCTTTCTTT.

This clonotype occurred many times. The V gene is TRBV20-1, the J gene TRBJ2-5; no clear D. This CDR3 region has 13 residues. Germline V gives CDR1 DFQATT, CDR2 SNEGSKA (reference sequence). The germline V and J ends were trimmed by 0 bases and 5 bases, with 10 bases remaining between them. The CDR3 DNA reads TGCAGTGCTAGAGATCTCGGTGGCGAGACCCAGTACTTC. This sequence encodes CSARDLGGETQYF.

This clonotype was observed a handful of times. This rearrangement joins TRBV18 to TRBJ2-7; 10 positions match TRBD2. V gave up 6 bases and J gave up 9 bases; unmatched junction bases: 14. Germline loops: CDR1 KGHSH, CDR2 LQKENI. This CDR3 region has 15 residues. This CDR3 reads CASSREIAGGSWQYF. The CDR3 DNA follows: TGTGCCAGCTCCCGGGAAATAGCGGGAGGAAGTTGGCAGTACTTC.

A single count supports this clonotype. The rearrangement links TRBV6-1 to TRBJ2-7; D is uncertain. Trimming took 9 bases from V and 2 from J, leaving 14 bases between them. Germline V gene lookup returns CDR1 MNHNS and CDR2 SASEGT. The CDR3 is 13 amino acids. CDR3 region: CARGKVVTYEQYF. DNA for the CDR3: TGTGCCAGGGGGAAGGTCGTCACCTACGAGCAGTACTTC.

CDR3 in amino acids: CASSYRVSNYGYTF. The CDR3 DNA follows: TGTGCCAGCAGTTACAGGGTTTCCAACTATGGCTACACCTTC. The V and J genes are TRBV12-3 or TRBV12-4 and TRBJ1-2; a possible D gene is TRBD1 (6 bases). The CDR3 runs 14 residues. V dropped 4 bases and J dropped 2 bases, with 11 bases sitting between them.

The sample holds a few counts of this clonotype. The V call is TRBV6-1, the J call TRBJ2-5; D perhaps matches TRBD2 (5 bases). The length of the CDR3 is 15 residues. The V end was cut by 2 bases, the J end by 4 bases, with 14 bases between. The germline CDR1 and CDR2 sequences are MNHNS and SASEGT. CDR3 amino acids: CASSENTADGETQYF. The CDR3 nucleotides are TGTGCCAGCAGTGAAAACACAGCGGATGGAGAGACCCAGTACTTC.

This clonotype was counted many times. The rearrangement uses TRBV6-1 and TRBJ2-3; 9 bases map to TRBD2. CDR1 is MNHNS, CDR2 SASEGT, per germline. J lost 1 base, V lost 6 bases, and 8 bases had no gene match. The CDR3 has 16 residues. For the CDR3, the DNA is TGTGCCAGCAGCCCTCCCTTAGCGGGGGGCACAGATACGCAGTATTTT. This sequence encodes CASSPPLAGGTDTQYF.

This clonotype was seen at least ten times. The V and J genes are TRBV12-3 or TRBV12-4 and TRBJ2-5; weak D call: TRBD2 (6 bases). This CDR3 is built from 14 residues. V lost 6 bases, J lost 3 bases, and 14 bases lay in between. The DNA of the CDR3 is TGTGCCAGCAGGTCTTGGCGGGATAAAGAGACCCAGTACTTC. Translation: CASRSWRDKETQYF.

Ten or more counts support this clonotype. V and J are TRBV14 and TRBJ1-1; D is possibly TRBD1 (5 bases). This CDR3 is built from 15 residues. Germline V CDR1 and CDR2: SGHDN, FVKESK. V was pared by 1 base and J by 3 bases, with 12 bases between. CDR3 sequence reads: CASSQVQGWDTEAFF. CDR3 coding DNA: TGTGCCAGCAGCCAAGTTCAGGGATGGGACACTGAAGCTTTCTTT. Together with reference TRBV14 and TRBJ1-1, the CDR3 gives the full variable domain: EAGVTQFPSHSVIEKGQTVTLRCDPISGHDNLYWYRRVMGKEIKFLLHFVKESKQDESGMPNNRFLAERTGGTYSTLKVQPAELEDSGVYFCASSQVQGWDTEAFFGQGTRLTVV.

The table lists this clonotype with many counts. The rearrangement links TRBV6-5 to TRBJ1-5; TRBD1 matches 8 bases. The J segment lost 4 bases and the V segment lost 6 bases, leaving 8 bases of the junction unmatched. Germline CDR1 MNHEY, CDR2 SVGAGI. The CDR3 spans 15 residues. The DNA for the CDR3 is TGTGCCAGCAGACCTGACAGGGGACGGAATCAGCCCCAGCATTTT. It specifies CASRPDRGRNQPQHF.

The chain employs TRBV6-4 and TRBJ2-5; D not resolved. This CDR3 comprises 15 residues. V lost 2 bases and J lost 5, with 15 bases in between. Germline CDR1 MRHNA, CDR2 SNTAGT. DNA for the CDR3: TGTGCCAGCAGTGACCGGGTTAGGGTGGAGGAGACCCAGTACTTC. Translated: CASSDRVRVEETQYF.

The gene calls are TRBV10-3 and TRBJ2-7; 9 bases fit TRBD1. V was clipped by 4 bases and J by 5 bases; unmatched bases: 9. Looked up from germline, CDR1 is ENHRY and CDR2 is SYGVKD. This CDR3 is 15 amino acids long. CDR3 nucleotide sequence: TGTGCCATCAGTGGAGGGACAGGGAGACGCAACGAGCAGTACTTC. Protein: CAISGGTGRRNEQYF.

This clonotype occurred many times. This sequence joins TRBV3-1 and TRBJ2-7; D assignment may be TRBD1 or TRBD2 (5 bases each). Trimming cost V 6 bases and J 9 bases, with 15 bases left between them. The germline CDR1 and CDR2 sequences are LGHDT and YNNKEL (reference sequence). The length of the CDR3 is 12 residues. The CDR3: CASSGTDDVQYF. For the CDR3, the DNA is TGTGCCAGCAGTGGGACCGACGACGTGCAGTACTTC.

This clonotype was detected ten times or more. The rearrangement links TRBV29-1 to TRBJ1-1; no clear D gene. CDR3 length: 12 residues. Germline-derived CDR1 and CDR2 are SQVTM and ANQGSEA. With 4 bases removed from V and 0 bases from J, the gap between germline ends came to 6 bases. The CDR3 sequence: CSVVGMNTEAFF. In nucleotides, the CDR3 is TGCAGCGTTGTAGGGATGAACACTGAAGCTTTCTTT.